Shown below are 2 T cell receptor beta chains from a single sample sequenced in a study of tumor and adjacent non-tumor tissue in lung cancer. Three rounds of nested PCR, following a modified ARM-PCR protocol, produced the TCRbeta library. TCRdb reprocessed the multiplex PCR reads with MiXCR, giving one entry per CDR3 protein. This sample yields about 110,000 distinct CDR3 sequences, of which roughly 80% are seen a single time; 30% to 45% belongs to the top ten. This sample's RNA came from whole unsorted tissue. The sequenced material came from lung tumor tissue. These receptors were obtained from a woman in her sixties with non-small cell lung cancer.

This clonotype was seen only once. Germline and junction disagree at one end, which may indicate a read error. This chain uses TRBV4-2 with TRBJ2-5; D is ambiguous. This CDR3 region has 15 residues. From germline, CDR1 is LGHNA and CDR2 YNFKEQ. The CDR3 reads CASSQGWWPAETQCF. Here the CDR3 DNA reads TGTGCCAGCAGCCAAGGGTGGTGGCCGGCAGAGACCCAGTGCTTC.

Concerning this clonotype: Mismatch with germline at one junction end may stem from a read error. CDR3 nucleotides: TGTGCCAGTAGTTATACGAGTAATGGGGACGAGCAGTACTTC. This translates into CASSYTSNGDEQYF. V and J are TRBV6-2 or TRBV6-3 and TRBJ2-7; D gene ambiguous. This CDR3 is 14 amino acids long. The germline gives CDR1 MNHEY, CDR2 SVGEGT.